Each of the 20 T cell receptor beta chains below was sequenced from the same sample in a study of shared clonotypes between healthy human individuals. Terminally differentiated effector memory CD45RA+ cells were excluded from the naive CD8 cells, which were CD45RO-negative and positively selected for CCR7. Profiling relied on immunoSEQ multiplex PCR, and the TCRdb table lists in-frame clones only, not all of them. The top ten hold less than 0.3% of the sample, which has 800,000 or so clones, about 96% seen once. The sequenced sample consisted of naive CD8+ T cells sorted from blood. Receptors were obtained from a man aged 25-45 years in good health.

CDR3 in amino acids: CASSWTSGTDGELFF. CDR3 bases: TGTGCCAGCAGCTGGACTAGCGGGACTGACGGGGAGCTGTTTTTT. The chain recombines TRBV5-4 with TRBJ2-2, with 12 bases lining up with TRBD2. The CDR3 sequence is 15 residues long. Germline assignment: CDR1 SGHNT and CDR2 YYREEE (reference sequence). V was pared by 3 bases and J by 7 bases, with 4 bases of the junction left unmatched.

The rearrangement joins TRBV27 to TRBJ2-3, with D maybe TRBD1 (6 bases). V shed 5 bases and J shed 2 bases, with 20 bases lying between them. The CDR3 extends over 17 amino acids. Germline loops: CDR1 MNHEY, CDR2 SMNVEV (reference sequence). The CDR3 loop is CASSPGQIPLLTDTQYF. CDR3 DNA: TGTGCCAGCAGTCCAGGACAGATCCCTTTACTCACAGATACGCAGTATTTT.

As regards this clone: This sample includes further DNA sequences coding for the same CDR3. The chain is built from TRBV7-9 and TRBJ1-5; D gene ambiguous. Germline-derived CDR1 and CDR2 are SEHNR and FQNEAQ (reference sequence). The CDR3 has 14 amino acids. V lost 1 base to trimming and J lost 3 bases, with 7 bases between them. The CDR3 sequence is CASSLGQINQPQHF. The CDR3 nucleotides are TGTGCCAGCAGCTTAGGGCAGATCAATCAGCCCCAGCATTTT.

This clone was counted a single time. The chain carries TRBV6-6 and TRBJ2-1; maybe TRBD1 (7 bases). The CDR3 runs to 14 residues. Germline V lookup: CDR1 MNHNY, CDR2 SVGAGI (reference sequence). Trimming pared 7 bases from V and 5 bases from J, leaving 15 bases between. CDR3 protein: CASIGQDYNNEQFF. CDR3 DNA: TGTGCCAGCATCGGACAGGACTATAACAATGAGCAGTTCTTC.

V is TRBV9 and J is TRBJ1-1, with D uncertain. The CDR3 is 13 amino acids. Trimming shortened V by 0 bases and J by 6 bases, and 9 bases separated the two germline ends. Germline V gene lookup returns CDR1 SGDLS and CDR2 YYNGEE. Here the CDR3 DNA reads TGTGCCAGCAGCGTAGCGGGAGTCCCTGAAGCTTTCTTT. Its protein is CASSVAGVPEAFF.

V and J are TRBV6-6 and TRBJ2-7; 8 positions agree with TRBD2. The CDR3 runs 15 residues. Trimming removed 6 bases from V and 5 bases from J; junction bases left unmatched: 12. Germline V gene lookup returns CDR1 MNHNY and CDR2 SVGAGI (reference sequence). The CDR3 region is CASSLQAGGSDEQYF. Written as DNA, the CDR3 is TGTGCCAGCAGCCTTCAGGCGGGAGGATCCGACGAGCAGTACTTC.

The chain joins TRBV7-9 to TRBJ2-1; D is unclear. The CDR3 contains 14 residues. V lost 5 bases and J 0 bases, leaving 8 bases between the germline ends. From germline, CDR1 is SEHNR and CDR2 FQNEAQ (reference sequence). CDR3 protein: CASSAESSYNEQFF. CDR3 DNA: TGTGCCAGCAGCGCGGAGAGCTCCTACAATGAGCAGTTCTTC.

The DNA for the CDR3 is TGTGCCAGCAGTTTAGTCAGGCAGGGAACAGATACGCAGTATTTT. Its protein is CASSLVRQGTDTQYF. V and J are TRBV27 and TRBJ2-3; a possible D gene is TRBD1 (5 bases). The CDR3 covers 15 residues. CDR1 and CDR2 from the germline V gene are MNHEY and SMNVEV (reference sequence). Trimming left V 2 bases short and J 3 bases short, with 12 bases between.

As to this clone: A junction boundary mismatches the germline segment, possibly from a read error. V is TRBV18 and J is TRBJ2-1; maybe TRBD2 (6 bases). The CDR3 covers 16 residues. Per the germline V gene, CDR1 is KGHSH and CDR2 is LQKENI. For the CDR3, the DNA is TGTGCCAGCTCGCCACCGGACGGGAGCTCCTACAATGAGCAGTTCTTC. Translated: CASSPPDGSSYNEQFF. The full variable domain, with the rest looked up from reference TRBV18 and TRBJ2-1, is NAGVMQNPRHLVRRRGQEARLRCSPMKGHSHVYWYRQLPEEGLKFMVYLQKENIIDESGMPKERFSAEFPKEGPSILRIQQVVRGDSAAYFCASSPPDGSSYNEQFFGPGTRLTVL.

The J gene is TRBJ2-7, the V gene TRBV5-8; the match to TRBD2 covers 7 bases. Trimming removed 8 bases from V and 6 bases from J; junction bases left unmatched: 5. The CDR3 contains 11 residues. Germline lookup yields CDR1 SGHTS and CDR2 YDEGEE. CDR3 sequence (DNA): TGTGCCAGTTTAACTAGCGTCGAGCAGTACTTC. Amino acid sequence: CASLTSVEQYF.

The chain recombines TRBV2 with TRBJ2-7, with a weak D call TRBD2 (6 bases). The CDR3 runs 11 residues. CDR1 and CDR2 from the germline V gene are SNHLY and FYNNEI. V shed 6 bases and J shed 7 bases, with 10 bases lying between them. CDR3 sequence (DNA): TGTGCCAGCAGGGGAGGACGGGAGCAGTACTTC. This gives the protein CASRGGREQYF.

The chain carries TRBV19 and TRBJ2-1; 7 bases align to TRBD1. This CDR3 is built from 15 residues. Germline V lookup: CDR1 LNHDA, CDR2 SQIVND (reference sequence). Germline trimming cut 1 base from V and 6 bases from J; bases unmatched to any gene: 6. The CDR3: CASSIGQGVVNEQFF. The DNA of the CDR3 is TGTGCCAGTAGTATAGGACAGGGCGTTGTCAATGAGCAGTTCTTC. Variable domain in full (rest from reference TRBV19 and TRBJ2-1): DGGITQSPKYLFRKEGQNVTLSCEQNLNHDAMYWYRQDPGQGLRLIYYSQIVNDFQKGDIAEGYSVSREKKESFPLTVTSAQKNPTAFYLCASSIGQGVVNEQFFGPGTRLTVL.

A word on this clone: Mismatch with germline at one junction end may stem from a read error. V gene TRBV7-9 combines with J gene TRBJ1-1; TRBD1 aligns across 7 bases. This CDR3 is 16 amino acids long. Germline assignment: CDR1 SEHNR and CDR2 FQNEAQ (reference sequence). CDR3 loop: CASRLVSTGAGTEAFF. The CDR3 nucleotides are TGTGCCAGCAGATTAGTATCCACAGGGGCTGGCACTGAAGCTTTCTTT.

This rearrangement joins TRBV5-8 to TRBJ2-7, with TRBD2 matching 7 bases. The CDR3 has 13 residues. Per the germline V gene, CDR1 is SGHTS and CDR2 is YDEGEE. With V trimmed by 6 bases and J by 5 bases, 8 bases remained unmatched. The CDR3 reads CASKWGGEHEQYF. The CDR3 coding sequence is TGTGCCAGCAAGTGGGGAGGGGAACACGAGCAGTACTTC.

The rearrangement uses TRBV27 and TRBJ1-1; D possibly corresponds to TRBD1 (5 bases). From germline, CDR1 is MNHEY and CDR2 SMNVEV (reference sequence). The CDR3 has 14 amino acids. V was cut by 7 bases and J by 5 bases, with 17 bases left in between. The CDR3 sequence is CASNPIGVRTEAFF. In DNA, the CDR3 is TGTGCCAGCAACCCAATAGGGGTCAGGACTGAAGCTTTCTTT.

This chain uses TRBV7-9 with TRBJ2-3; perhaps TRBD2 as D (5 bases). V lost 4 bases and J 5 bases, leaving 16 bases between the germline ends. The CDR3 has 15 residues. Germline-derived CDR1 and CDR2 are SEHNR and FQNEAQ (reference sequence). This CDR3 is CASSSTRTVRDTQYF. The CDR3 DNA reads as TGTGCCAGCAGCTCCACGCGGACTGTCAGAGATACGCAGTATTTT.

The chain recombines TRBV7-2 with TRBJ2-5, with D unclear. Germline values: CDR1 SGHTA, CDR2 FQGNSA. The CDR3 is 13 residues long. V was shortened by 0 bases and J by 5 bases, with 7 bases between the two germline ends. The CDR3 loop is CASSLANFETQYF. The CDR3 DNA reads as TGTGCCAGCAGCTTAGCGAACTTTGAGACCCAGTACTTC.

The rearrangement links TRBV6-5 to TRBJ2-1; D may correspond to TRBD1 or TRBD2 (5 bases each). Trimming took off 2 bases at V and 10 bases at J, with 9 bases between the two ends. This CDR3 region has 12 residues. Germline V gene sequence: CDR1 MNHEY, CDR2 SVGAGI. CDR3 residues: CASSYAEGEQFF. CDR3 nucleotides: TGTGCCAGCAGTTACGCTGAGGGGGAGCAGTTCTTC.

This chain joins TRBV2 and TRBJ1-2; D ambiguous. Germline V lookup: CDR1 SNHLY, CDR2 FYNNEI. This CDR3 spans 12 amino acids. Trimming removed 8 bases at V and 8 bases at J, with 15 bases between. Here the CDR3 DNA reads TGTGCCAGCCTTATCGGGCCATTGGGCTACACCTTC. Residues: CASLIGPLGYTF. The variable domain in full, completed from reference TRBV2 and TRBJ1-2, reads EPEVTQTPSHQVTQMGQEVILRCVPISNHLYFYWYRQILGQKVEFLVSFYNNEISEKSEIFDDQFSVERPDGSNFTLKIRSTKLEDSAMYFCASLIGPLGYTFGSGTRLTVV.

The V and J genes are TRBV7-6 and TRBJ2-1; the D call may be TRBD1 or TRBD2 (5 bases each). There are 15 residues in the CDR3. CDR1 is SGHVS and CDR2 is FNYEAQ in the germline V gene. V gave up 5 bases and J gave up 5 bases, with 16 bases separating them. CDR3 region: CASSLLGAPDNEQFF. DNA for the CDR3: TGTGCCAGCAGCCTCCTCGGGGCCCCTGACAATGAGCAGTTCTTC.